The T cell receptor beta chain under discussion was sequenced for a study of monozygotic twins with inflammatory bowel disease (dated by TCRdb to about 2019). About the investigation overall: In total, approximately 28 monozygotic twin pairs made up the full study: 19 Danish pairs, all IBD-discordant, plus nine German pairs, of which four were IBD-concordant and five were IBD-discordant. Disease-associated traits were sought mainly through comparisons between IBD patients and their genetically identical healthy co-twins within discordant pairs. Each individual had, on average, about 151 000 unique TCRalpha sequences and 181 000 unique TCRbeta sequences available for analysis. On the study overall, not on this receptor specifically: TCRbeta repertoire diversity, by inverse Simpson index, was decreased in IBD patients compared with their healthy co-twins. Background noise and inter-individual variability may have been introduced into the repertoires by the differing immunosuppressive treatments among patients. IBD patients shared fewer clonotypes with other individuals than healthy twins did, most markedly in patients showing signs of disease activity. Repertoire similarity did not differ between concordant and discordant twins, possibly due to limited statistical power. The results gave no support for a single strong signal or clonotype linked to IBD. Different T cell subtypes could not be distinguished in the analysis.

There are 18 amino acids in the CDR3, from cysteine to phenylalanine inclusive. No DNA is listed. The CDR1 and CDR2 encoded by the germline V gene are SGHRS and YFSETQ. A 2.5 ml peripheral blood sample was drawn into PAXgene tubes per donor and stored at -80°C. Total RNA was isolated from whole blood with the PAXgene blood miRNA kit on an automated QIAcube, without T cell sorting. Peripheral blood from monozygotic twin pairs who were concordant or discordant for inflammatory bowel disease underwent deep TCRalpha and TCRbeta repertoire profiling using unique molecular barcoding. Smoking habits were recorded for all twin pairs, with individuals classified as current, former or never smokers. With respect to this clonotype: Its antigen is still unknown.

The library was obtained by 5' RACE. For each TCR library, 3,000 to 4,000 ng of total RNA was used. For each sample, cDNA synthesis with SMARTScribe reverse transcriptase was split into eight separate reactions. During cDNA synthesis, unique molecular identifiers containing a 6-nucleotide sample barcode were introduced by template switching. Two nested PCRs of approximately 16 and 9 cycles amplified the TCRalpha and TCRbeta cDNA, and bead purification followed each PCR. Before amplification, the cDNA was both treated with uracil DNA-glycosylase and purified with the QIAquick PCR purification kit. The second PCR was the step at which Illumina TruSeq-compatible adapters and sample-specific barcodes were added. Library quality and concentration were assessed using TapeStation and Qubit, and roughly 5 ng of each library was pooled. Sequencing of pooled libraries was carried out on an Illumina HiSeq2500 single-index Rapid Run using 2 x 100 bp reads and custom sequencing primers. As for the authors' bioinformatics: PCR and sequencing errors were corrected by UMI-based consensus assembly using MiGEC version 1.2.6. MiXCR version 2.1.1 was used to carry out V(D)J alignment, clonotype assembly and CDR3 extraction. To normalise gene usage, clonotype sharing and MAIT/NKT TCR abundance, the analysis used the top 1000, 10 000 and 20 000 clonotypes per sample. Diversity was computed as the inverse Simpson index with the vegan R package after downsampling to 27 000 UMIs. Statistical testing used paired Mann-Whitney U tests on the discordant twin pairs and applied Benjamini-Hochberg correction for multiple testing. The reads were reprocessed in TCRdb, with one entry per CDR3 protein sequence and no accompanying DNA. The V and J calls, along with clone size, are taken from TCRdb and not from the paper's own processing. The sample table holds about 170,000 distinct CDR3 sequences. The top ten hold over 2.5% of the sample.

Sample: blood. This TCR was recovered from a human donor with ulcerative colitis or Crohn's disease, or a healthy co-twin of an affected twin (not recorded which). Here the chain combines TRBV5-1 and TRBJ2-3; TCRdb gives TRBD2 as the D gene, but with no DNA this cannot be confirmed. For the CDR3, the sequence is CASSLRLRTSLGTDTQYF.